Listed below are T cell receptor beta chains from one sample, sequenced in a study of cytomegalovirus exposure and HLA in healthy donors. Some clones are missing from TCRdb's copy, which holds only in-frame ones; the method was immunoSEQ multiplex PCR. This table holds 100,000 to 150,000 clones, roughly a sixth found once. The sequencing input was PBMCs. The source of these receptors is a female donor in good health and CMV-seropositive. Each CDR3 is given with its conserved first and last residue. Fields, in order: J gene, V gene, clone size, D gene, CDR3 DNA, CDR3 protein. A D gene is named only where the DNA matches it firmly. The size field is filled for only some rows; it gives once, few, many or a size class.

TRBJ1-2 TRBV5-6 - - TGTGCCAGCAGCCCCTCCCCAACAGGGATCTATGGCTACACCTTC CASSPSPTGIYGYTF
TRBJ1-2 TRBV5-4 - - TGTGCCAGCAGCCATAACAGGGAATTGGCCTATGGCTACACCTTC CASSHNRELAYGYTF
TRBJ2-1 TRBV4-2 - TRBD2 TGTGCCAGCAGCCAACTAGCGGGGGGGAATGAGCAGTTCTTC CASSQLAGGNEQFF
TRBJ2-1 TRBV2 - - TGTGCCAGCGGAAGTGAGGTGGAAAGCGAGCAGTTCTTC CASGSEVESEQFF
TRBJ2-7 TRBV19 - TRBD1 TGTGCCAGTAGTTGGGACAGCTGGTCCTACGAGCAGTACTTC CASSWDSWSYEQYF
TRBJ2-1 TRBV5-1 - - TGCGCCAGCAGCTTTACTAGTCCGATGACCTACAATGAGCAGTTCTTC CASSFTSPMTYNEQFF
TRBJ1-2 TRBV30 - - TGTGCCTGGAGGGGAGACTATAACTATGGCTACACCTTC CAWRGDYNYGYTF
TRBJ2-2 TRBV4-1 - TRBD1 TGCGCCAGCAGCCAAGTTTCGTCGGCAGGGGGGCTGTTTTTT CASSQVSSAGGLFF
TRBJ2-3 TRBV7-8 - TRBD1 TGTGCCAGCAGCGCGGGACAGGGGGCAACAGATACGCAGTATTTT CASSAGQGATDTQYF
TRBJ1-4 TRBV4-3 few - TGCGCCAGCAGCCCACAGGGTTTTGGTGAAAAACTGTTTTTT CASSPQGFGEKLFF
TRBJ1-3 TRBV7-9 few - TGTGCCAGCAGCTGGGAGACGGCTGGAAACACCATATATTTT CASSWETAGNTIYF
TRBJ2-1 TRBV2 few TRBD2 TGTGCCAGCAGTGTGTTGGCGGGGGGCTCCTACAATGAGCAGTTCTTC CASSVLAGGSYNEQFF
TRBJ2-7 TRBV14 few - TGTGCCAGCAGCCAAGCGCCCTTTGACAACGAGCAGTACTTC CASSQAPFDNEQYF
TRBJ2-3 TRBV7-8 few TRBD2 TGTGCCAGCAGCCCGGGGACTAGCGCGTTCACAGATACGCAGTATTTT CASSPGTSAFTDTQYF
TRBJ1-2 TRBV6-5 few TRBD1 TGTGCCAGCAGGGAACAGGGGAACTATGGCTACACCTTC CASREQGNYGYTF
TRBJ1-1 TRBV11-3 - TRBD1 TGTGCCAGCAGCTCGGGACAGGGGGGGCACACTGAAGCTTTCTTT CASSSGQGGHTEAFF
TRBJ1-2 TRBV12-5 few - TGTGCTAGTGGTATACCCTCTCTTGGGCCAAGGGGGGGCTATGGCTACACCTTC CASGIPSLGPRGGYGYTF
TRBJ1-2 TRBV19 few TRBD1 TGTGCCAGTACCCCAGGACAGGTGCTTGGCTATGGCTACACCTTC CASTPGQVLGYGYTF
TRBJ1-1 TRBV5-1 few - TGCGCCAGCAGCCTTTTACAGGGCGTTAACACTGAAGCTTTCTTT CASSLLQGVNTEAFF
TRBJ2-2 TRBV7-9 few - TGTGCCAGCAGCGTGGGGACCCGTCGACTAGTTGACACCGGGGAGCTGTTTTTT CASSVGTRRLVDTGELFF
TRBJ2-2 TRBV18 few TRBD1 TGTGCCAGCTCAACCACAGGGGCGTACACCGGGGAGCTGTTTTTT CASSTTGAYTGELFF
TRBJ2-3 TRBV28 - TRBD2 TGTGCCAGCCTCGGGAACAGAGCGGGAAGGGGCACAGATACGCAGTATTTT CASLGNRAGRGTDTQYF
TRBJ1-2 TRBV11-2 - - TGTGCCAGCAGCTTAGGGGCAGTTAACTATGGCTACACCTTC CASSLGAVNYGYTF
TRBJ2-1 TRBV6-5 few TRBD2 TGTGCCAGCAGTTACTCTGTAGCGGGGTGGGACAATGAGCAGTTCTTC CASSYSVAGWDNEQFF
TRBJ2-7 TRBV5-6 few - TGTGCCAGCAGCCGTACAGCTAGCAGGTACGAGCAGTACTTC CASSRTASRYEQYF
TRBJ2-3 TRBV30 - TRBD1 TGTGCCTGGAGCTATAAACCGATAGGACAGGGTAGCACAGATACGCAGTATTTT CAWSYKPIGQGSTDTQYF
TRBJ2-1 TRBV27 few TRBD2 TGTGCCAGCAGTTTAATTACTTTGGCGACTAGCGGGAGGGTAGATGAGCAGTTCTTC CASSLITLATSGRVDEQFF
TRBJ1-1 TRBV14 few - TGTGCCAGCAGCCAAGGAAGGTACGGGGGAGAAGCTTTCTTT CASSQGRYGGEAFF
TRBJ1-1 TRBV6-5 - - TGTGCCAGCAGCCGGGGACTAGGGGCGGAGAGAGCTTTCTTT CASSRGLGAERAFF
TRBJ2-7 TRBV29-1 - TRBD1 TGCAGCGTTGATAGGCAGGGACAGGGCGAGCAGTACTTC CSVDRQGQGEQYF
TRBJ2-6 TRBV28 - - TGTGCCAGCAGTTTATGGGAGGTCCTCGCCTCTGGGGCCAACGTCCTGACTTTC CASSLWEVLASGANVLTF
TRBJ2-2 TRBV19 - - TGTGCCAGTAGTATTAGCGGGAACACCGGGGAGCTGTTTTTT CASSISGNTGELFF
TRBJ1-4 TRBV9 - - TGTGCCAGCAGCGAAGCGGCTGAAACTAATGAAAAACTGTTTTTT CASSEAAETNEKLFF
TRBJ1-1 TRBV19 few - TGTGCCAGTACAGTAGGAGGGACTGAAGCTTTCTTT CASTVGGTEAFF
TRBJ1-5 TRBV2 - TRBD1 TGTGCCAGCAGTGAAAGGGACAGGGGTCAGCCCCAGCATTTT CASSERDRGQPQHF
TRBJ2-7 TRBV7-9 - - TGTGCCAGCAGCCCACTAATGGCCGGGATCGGCGAGCAGTACTTC CASSPLMAGIGEQYF
TRBJ2-7 TRBV4-3 - TRBD2 TGCGCCAGCAGCCAAGATTTTATCCTTAGCCAGGGCGGGGGATACGAGCAGTACTTC CASSQDFILSQGGGYEQYF
TRBJ1-2 TRBV7-9 few - TGTGCCAGCAGCCCGGGGGGAGTCTATGGCTACACCTTC CASSPGGVYGYTF
TRBJ2-5 TRBV4-1 few TRBD1 TGCGCCAGCAGCCGACAGGGGACTTACCAAGAGACCCAGTACTTC CASSRQGTYQETQYF
TRBJ1-2 TRBV28 - - TGTGCCAGCATGGCCGGGAACTATGGCTACACCTTC CASMAGNYGYTF
TRBJ1-4 TRBV4-2 few - TGTGCCAGCAGCCAAGATCTGGCAGGGGAACTGTTTTTT CASSQDLAGELFF
TRBJ2-2 TRBV4-3 - - TGCGCCAGCAGCCAAGAACCACTAGCGAACACCGGGGAGCTGTTTTTT CASSQEPLANTGELFF
TRBJ2-3 TRBV5-1 - TRBD1 TGCGCCAGCAGCTTGAGGGACAGTAGCACAGATACGCAGTATTTT CASSLRDSSTDTQYF
TRBJ1-2 TRBV19 few - TGTGCCAGTAGTATTTTTCAGACTAACTATGGCTACACCTTC CASSIFQTNYGYTF
TRBJ2-5 TRBV1 - - TGCACCAGCAGCCAAGAACACGGGATCCAAGAGACCCAGTACTTC CTSSQEHGIQETQYF
TRBJ2-7 TRBV7-9 few TRBD2 TGTGCCAGCAGCCTAGCGGACTCTACCTACGAGCAGTACTTC CASSLADSTYEQYF
TRBJ1-4 TRBV27 - - TGTGCCAGCAGGGAAACTTGGGCAAGTGGAGAAAAACTGTTTTTT CASRETWASGEKLFF
TRBJ1-2 TRBV2 - TRBD1 TGTGCCAGCAGCGCGGACAGGGGGATATCCTATGGCTACACCTTC CASSADRGISYGYTF
TRBJ2-1 TRBV27 few TRBD1 TGTGCCAGCAGTTTATACGGGACAGATTACAATGAGCAGTTCTTC CASSLYGTDYNEQFF
TRBJ2-7 TRBV11-1 few TRBD1 TGTGCCAGCAGCTTGCGGACAGGGGGCGGGTACTACGAGCAGTACTTC CASSLRTGGGYYEQYF
TRBJ2-6 TRBV5-6 few - TGTGCCAGCAGCCAACAGCTAACTGAATTCTCTGGGGCCAACGTCCTGACTTTC CASSQQLTEFSGANVLTF
TRBJ2-3 TRBV10-3 - - TGTGCCATCAGTGAGTCGGGGGGTTTCACAGATACGCAGTATTTT CAISESGGFTDTQYF
TRBJ1-5 TRBV30 few - TGTGCCTGGAGTGGACTCGCGGGGGCGGGACAGCCCCAGCATTTT CAWSGLAGAGQPQHF